A single sample is the source of the 10 T cell receptor beta chains below, sequenced in a study of T cell responses to AZD1222 COVID-19 vaccine. Produced via immunoSEQ multiplex PCR; TCRdb's table is partial and in-frame only. The sample yields over 130,000 clones, roughly 92% seen once. The source was peripheral blood, collected on day 0 of AZD1222 vaccination. The receptors here all came from an adult in good health.

The chain carries TRBV14 and TRBJ2-1; D perhaps matches TRBD1 (5 bases). V was clipped by 5 bases and J by 15 bases, with 20 bases between them. Germline V gene lookup returns CDR1 SGHDN and CDR2 FVKESK. There are 13 residues in the CDR3. The CDR3 coding sequence is TGTGCCAGCAGCTCGAAAGGTCGCCAGGGCTCGTTCTTC. This codes for CASSSKGRQGSFF. Using reference TRBV14 and TRBJ2-1 for the parts outside the CDR3, the full variable domain is EAGVTQFPSHSVIEKGQTVTLRCDPISGHDNLYWYRRVMGKEIKFLLHFVKESKQDESGMPNNRFLAERTGGTYSTLKVQPAELEDSGVYFCASSSKGRQGSFFGPGTRLTVL.

This chain links TRBV7-2 with TRBJ2-3, with D tentatively TRBD2 (6 bases). The V and J ends lost 3 bases and 2 bases respectively, with 18 bases between them. Germline-derived CDR1 and CDR2 are SGHTA and FQGNSA. The CDR3 is made up of 17 amino acids. The DNA for the CDR3 is TGTGCCAGCAGCTTCACCGGGACTCTCAGCCCCACAGATACGCAGTATTTT. It is translated as CASSFTGTLSPTDTQYF.

V gene TRBV28 combines with J gene TRBJ1-5; TRBD1 is a possible D gene (6 bases). The CDR3 sequence is 17 residues long. Germline-derived CDR1 and CDR2 are MDHEN and SYDVKM. V dropped 3 bases and J dropped 0 bases, with 15 bases sitting between them. For the CDR3, the DNA is TGTGCCAGCAGTTTTAGTATAGGGGGATATAGCAATCAGCCCCAGCATTTT. It encodes CASSFSIGGYSNQPQHF.

J is TRBJ2-4 and V is TRBV20-1; no clear D. The CDR3 runs to 16 residues. Germline lookup yields CDR1 DFQATT and CDR2 SNEGSKA (reference sequence). V was pared by 3 bases and J by 1 base, with 16 bases between. CDR3 sequence reads: CSASLGTPGAKNIQYF. In DNA, the CDR3 is TGCAGTGCTAGTCTTGGCACTCCCGGTGCCAAAAACATTCAGTACTTC.

The rearrangement uses TRBV6-6 and TRBJ1-5; D might be TRBD1 (5 bases). The CDR3 has 16 residues. Looked up from germline, CDR1 is MNHNY and CDR2 is SVGAGI (reference sequence). The germline V and J ends were trimmed by 5 bases and 3 bases, with 17 bases remaining between them. The CDR3 protein is CASSADGGWNNQPQHF. The DNA of the CDR3 is TGTGCCAGCAGTGCTGATGGGGGATGGAACAATCAGCCCCAGCATTTT.

The genes are TRBV7-9 and TRBJ2-5, with D perhaps matching TRBD1 (5 bases). This CDR3 has 15 residues. V gave up 4 bases and J gave up 4 bases, with 16 bases separating them. CDR1 is SEHNR, CDR2 FQNEAQ, per germline (reference sequence). CDR3 amino acids: CASSSQGHGPETQYF. CDR3 DNA: TGTGCCAGCAGCTCGCAGGGCCACGGGCCAGAGACCCAGTACTTC.

The CDR3 sequence: CASSLRLQEPRAFF. The DNA of the CDR3 is TGTGCCAGCAGCTTGAGGTTACAGGAGCCTAGGGCTTTCTTT. The chain joins TRBV5-5 to TRBJ1-1; D is perhaps TRBD1 (5 bases). CDR3 length: 14 residues. Trimming left V 1 base short and J 11 bases short, with 18 bases between. Germline values: CDR1 SGHKS, CDR2 YYEKEE (reference sequence).

V gene TRBV24-1 combines with J gene TRBJ2-3; D call uncertain. Germline-derived CDR1 and CDR2 are KGHDR and SFDVKD. This CDR3 is built from 14 residues. V was shortened by 0 bases and J by 1 base, with 4 bases between the two germline ends. The CDR3 DNA reads TGTGCCACCAGTGATTTGGCCCGCACAGATACGCAGTATTTT. Amino acid sequence: CATSDLARTDTQYF.

V and J are TRBV7-6 and TRBJ1-4; TRBD1 aligns across 9 bases. The V segment lost 6 bases and the J segment 3 bases; nucleotides outside the gene matches: 5. The CDR3 extends over 15 amino acids. CDR1 and CDR2 (germline): SGHVS, FNYEAQ. As DNA, the CDR3 is TGTGCCAGCAGTCACGGGACAGGGCCTAATGAAAAACTGTTTTTT. It specifies CASSHGTGPNEKLFF.

The chain couples TRBV15 to TRBJ1-2; D perhaps matches TRBD1 (6 bases). The germline gives CDR1 LNHNV, CDR2 YYDKDF (reference sequence). V dropped 7 bases and J dropped 2 bases, with 11 bases sitting between them. The CDR3 is made up of 13 amino acids. CDR3 bases: TGTGCCACCAAGCGGGGGGCGAACTATGGCTACACCTTC. It codes for CATKRGANYGYTF. The full variable domain, completed using reference TRBV15 and TRBJ1-2, is DAMVIQNPRYQVTQFGKPVTLSCSQTLNHNVMYWYQQKSSQAPKLLFHYYDKDFNNEADTPDNFQSRRPNTSFCFLDIRSPGLGDTAMYLCATKRGANYGYTFGSGTRLTVV.